The rows below give T cell receptor beta chains drawn from one sample of a study of blood T cell repertoires in COVID-19. Measured with immunoSEQ multiplex PCR; TCRdb has only the in-frame clones, and not every one. Of just over 300,000 clones in the sample, approximately 90% were seen once. The sequenced sample consisted of PBMCs or T cells enriched from blood (not recorded which). Receptor source: a man aged 25 to 45 who had recovered from COVID-19. The CDR3 runs from the conserved cysteine through the conserved F or W. D genes are given only for firm matches. For some rows the clone size is stated as once, few or many, or as a class when expanded; others skip it.

j_call,v_call,clone_size,d_call,cdr3_nt,cdr3_aa
TRBJ2-5,TRBV9,-,TRBD2,TGTGCCAGCAGCGCCTTCGGACTAGAAATAGAGACCCAGTACTTC,CASSAFGLEIETQYF
TRBJ1-6,TRBV5-4,-,-,TGTGCCAGCAGCTTTGCAGGGGAGTATTCACCCCTCCACTTT,CASSFAGEYSPLHF
TRBJ2-2,TRBV7-8,-,-,TGTGCCAGCAGCTTACTCAGGGTCACCGGGGAGCTGTTTTTT,CASSLLRVTGELFF
TRBJ1-6,TRBV27,-,-,TGTGCCAGCAGTACTACGGGACAAATTAATTCACCCCTCCACTTT,CASSTTGQINSPLHF
TRBJ2-2,TRBV7-2,-,TRBD1,TGTGCCAGCAACCTAAACAGGGGTGGCGGGGAGCTGTTTTTT,CASNLNRGGGELFF
TRBJ1-1,TRBV30,-,TRBD1,TGTGCCTGGGCGGGACAGGGTTGGACTGAAGCTTTCTTT,CAWAGQGWTEAFF
TRBJ1-1,TRBV19,-,-,TGTGCCAGTAGTAATATGGGGACATCTGAAGCTTTCTTT,CASSNMGTSEAFF
TRBJ1-5,TRBV24-1,-,-,TGTGCCACCAGTGATTCCGGGTCCCACGCCCAGCATTTT,CATSDSGSHAQHF
TRBJ2-1,TRBV5-1,-,TRBD2,TGCGCCAGCAGTCCACGCGGGACTAGCGGGAGGGGGTACAATGAGCAGTTCTTC,CASSPRGTSGRGYNEQFF
TRBJ1-1,TRBV7-8,-,-,TGTGCCAGCAGCCAAGATGGGAGGAAGGGCACTGAAGCTTTCTTT,CASSQDGRKGTEAFF
TRBJ1-2,TRBV7-8,-,-,TGTGCCAGCAGCCTTTCGGACAGAAACTATGGCTACACCTTC,CASSLSDRNYGYTF
TRBJ1-2,TRBV15,-,-,TGTGCCACCAGCAGAGATAGCGGGTTTGGCTACACCTTC,CATSRDSGFGYTF
TRBJ2-7,TRBV7-9,once,-,TGTGCCAGCAACAATTGGGGGGACAGACCCTACGAGCAGTACTTC,CASNNWGDRPYEQYF
TRBJ1-1,TRBV28,once,-,TGTGCCAGCACCTGGGGCCGGAACACTGAAGCTTTCTTT,CASTWGRNTEAFF
TRBJ2-7,TRBV28,-,-,TGTGCCAGCACCGTGAATAGGGGGATAGGGTCCTACGAGCAGTACTTC,CASTVNRGIGSYEQYF